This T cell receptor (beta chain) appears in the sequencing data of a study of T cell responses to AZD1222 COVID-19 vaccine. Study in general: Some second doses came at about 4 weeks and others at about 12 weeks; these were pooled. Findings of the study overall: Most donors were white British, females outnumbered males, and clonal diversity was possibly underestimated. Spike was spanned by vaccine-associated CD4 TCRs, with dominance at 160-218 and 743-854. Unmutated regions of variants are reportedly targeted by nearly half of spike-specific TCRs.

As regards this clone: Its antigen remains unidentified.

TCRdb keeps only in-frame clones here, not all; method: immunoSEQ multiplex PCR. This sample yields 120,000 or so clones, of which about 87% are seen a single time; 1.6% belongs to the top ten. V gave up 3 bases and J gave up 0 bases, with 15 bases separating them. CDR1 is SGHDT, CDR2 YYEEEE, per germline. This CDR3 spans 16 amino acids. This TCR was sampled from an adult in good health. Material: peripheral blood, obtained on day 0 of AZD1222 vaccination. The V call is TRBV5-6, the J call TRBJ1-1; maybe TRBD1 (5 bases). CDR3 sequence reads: CASSWWGGALNTEAFF. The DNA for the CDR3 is TGTGCCAGCAGCTGGTGGGGCGGAGCACTGAACACTGAAGCTTTCTTT.